One sample yielded the 16 T cell receptor beta chains listed below, sequenced in a study of blood T cell repertoires in COVID-19. TCRdb's table, derived via immunoSEQ multiplex PCR, lists solely in-frame clones and lacks some. The sample contains around 260,000 clones, around 88% of which appear only once. Sequencing was done on a sample of peripheral blood. The receptors come from a man younger than 45 with active or convalescent COVID-19.

The chain uses TRBV5-4 and TRBJ1-1, with a tentative D call TRBD1 (5 bases). V was clipped by 4 bases and J by 1 base, with 17 bases between them. The CDR3 length is 16 residues. Germline CDR1 reads SGHNT; CDR2 reads YYREEE (reference sequence). The CDR3 here is CASSGGRGLANTEAFF. DNA for the CDR3: TGTGCCAGCAGCGGGGGGAGGGGTTTAGCGAACACTGAAGCTTTCTTT.

This rearrangement joins TRBV30 to TRBJ2-5, with 7 bases that match TRBD2. The CDR3 sequence is 13 residues long. Germline trimming cut 8 bases from V and 7 bases from J; bases unmatched to any gene: 13. The germline V gene has CDR1 GTSNPN and CDR2 SVGIG (reference sequence). CDR3 region: CARAGVPGGTQYF. The DNA of the CDR3 is TGTGCCAGGGCGGGGGTTCCGGGCGGGACCCAGTACTTC.

V is TRBV3-1 (or the pseudogene TRBV3-2) and J is TRBJ2-2; D possibly corresponds to TRBD2 (5 bases). Germline lookup yields CDR1 LGHDT and CDR2 YNNKEL (reference sequence). Trimming pared 4 bases from V and 4 bases from J, leaving 13 bases between. CDR3 length: 15 amino acids. CDR3 in amino acids: CASSPPGGLTGELFF. CDR3 in DNA: TGTGCCAGCAGCCCCCCCGGCGGACTCACCGGGGAGCTGTTTTTT.

This clone appeared once. V and J are TRBV5-1 and TRBJ1-2; D is perhaps TRBD1 (6 bases). Per germline, CDR1 SGHRS and CDR2 YFSETQ. The CDR3 contains 15 residues. Trimming left V 4 bases short and J 7 bases short, with 20 bases between. In nucleotides, the CDR3 is TGCGCCAGCAGCAGAACCGGGACACCTGAGCGTGGCTACACCTTC. Protein sequence: CASSRTGTPERGYTF.

V usage is TRBV5-1 and J usage is TRBJ2-2, with D perhaps matching TRBD1 (5 bases). The CDR3 extends over 18 amino acids. With 4 bases removed from V and 4 bases from J, the gap between germline ends came to 23 bases. Germline V gene sequence: CDR1 SGHRS, CDR2 YFSETQ. The CDR3 DNA is TGCGCCAGCAGCCACCCCCGACAGAGCCCCCGCGGCACCGGGGAGCTGTTTTTT. Encoded protein: CASSHPRQSPRGTGELFF.

The chain couples TRBV5-6 to TRBJ1-2; a weak D match, TRBD1 (5 bases). V was shortened by 1 base and J by 8 bases, with 12 bases between the two germline ends. Germline V gene data show CDR1 as SGHDT and CDR2 as YYEEEE. The CDR3 totals 13 residues. The CDR3 region is CASSLRQGRGYTF. Written as DNA, the CDR3 is TGTGCCAGCAGCTTGAGGCAGGGTAGGGGCTACACCTTC.

V usage is TRBV6-5 and J usage is TRBJ1-2; tentatively, D is TRBD1 (6 bases). Trimming cost V 8 bases and J 8 bases, with 18 bases left between them. CDR1 MNHEY and CDR2 SVGAGI come from the germline V gene. There are 13 residues in the CDR3. CDR3 nucleotide sequence: TGTGCCAGCCTTCGCGACAGGATCAGGGGCTACACCTTC. It specifies CASLRDRIRGYTF.

The chain combines TRBV18 with TRBJ1-5; D gene unclear. The CDR3 is 14 amino acids. V lost 2 bases and J lost 3, with 8 bases in between. Germline V lookup: CDR1 KGHSH, CDR2 LQKENI. CDR3 in amino acids: CASSPWAYNQPQHF. The CDR3 region has the DNA TGTGCCAGCTCACCATGGGCATACAATCAGCCCCAGCATTTT.

The rearrangement links TRBV2 to TRBJ1-1; D is perhaps TRBD1 (5 bases). The germline gives CDR1 SNHLY, CDR2 FYNNEI. The CDR3 length is 13 residues. V lost 11 bases and J lost 6, with 19 bases in between. The CDR3 nucleotides read TGTGCCGCGGACCGGGGGGTCTGGGCTGAAGCTTTCTTT. Encoded protein: CAADRGVWAEAFF.

This chain uses TRBV2 with TRBJ1-1, with TRBD1 as a possible D gene (5 bases). Trimming removed 2 bases at V and 5 bases at J, with 12 bases between. Germline lookup yields CDR1 SNHLY and CDR2 FYNNEI. This CDR3 is built from 14 residues. CDR3 region: CASSEQGTGTEAFF. In DNA, the CDR3 is TGTGCCAGCAGTGAACAGGGTACTGGGACTGAAGCTTTCTTT.

V usage is TRBV10-1 and J usage is TRBJ2-1; no firm D call. From germline, CDR1 is WNHNN and CDR2 SYGVQD (reference sequence). V was pared by 2 bases and J by 3 bases, with 2 bases between. This CDR3 comprises 12 residues. CDR3 sequence (DNA): TGCGCCAGCAGTGAGCACTACAATGAGCAGTTCTTC. This codes for CASSEHYNEQFF.

The chain carries TRBV6-5 and TRBJ1-2; possibly TRBD1 for D (6 bases). There are 12 residues in the CDR3. Trimming removed 6 bases from V and 3 bases from J, with 8 bases in between. Germline-derived CDR1 and CDR2 are MNHEY and SVGAGI. CDR3 region: CASRGAYYGYTF. For the CDR3, the DNA is TGTGCCAGCAGGGGGGCCTACTATGGCTACACCTTC.

This clone was recorded once. The V and J genes are TRBV2 and TRBJ1-1; 10 nucleotides line up with TRBD1. In germline, CDR1 is SNHLY, CDR2 FYNNEI. Trimming cost V 7 bases and J 3 bases; bases outside gene matches: 5. This CDR3 spans 14 amino acids. The CDR3 region has the DNA TGTGCCAGCACCAGGGACAGGGGAGACACTGAAGCTTTCTTT. Protein: CASTRDRGDTEAFF. Using reference TRBV2 and TRBJ1-1 for the parts outside the CDR3, the full variable domain is EPEVTQTPSHQVTQMGQEVILRCVPISNHLYFYWYRQILGQKVEFLVSFYNNEISEKSEIFDDQFSVERPDGSNFTLKIRSTKLEDSAMYFCASTRDRGDTEAFFGQGTRLTVV.

This sequence joins TRBV6-6 and TRBJ1-6; 9 bases map to TRBD1. V trimming: 5 bases; J trimming: 10 bases; junction bases outside the gene matches: 3. The CDR3 is 13 residues long. Germline-derived CDR1 and CDR2 are MNHNY and SVGAGI (reference sequence). The CDR3 region is CASSGTGLSPLHF. In DNA form, the CDR3 reads TGTGCCAGCAGTGGGACAGGGCTGTCACCCCTCCACTTT.

The rearrangement joins TRBV4-2 to TRBJ1-1; maybe TRBD1 (6 bases). The CDR3 is 14 residues long. CDR1 and CDR2 (germline): LGHNA, YNFKEQ. V lost 3 bases, J lost 3 bases, and 11 bases lay in between. The CDR3 sequence is CASSQWTDHTEAFF. The CDR3 DNA is TGTGCCAGCAGCCAGTGGACAGATCACACTGAAGCTTTCTTT.

The CDR3 DNA reads as TGTGCCAGCAGCTTAGATAGGAAAGCGGGCCTAGGATCCTACGAGCAGTACTTC. It encodes CASSLDRKAGLGSYEQYF. V and J are TRBV11-2 and TRBJ2-7; maybe TRBD2 (6 bases). The CDR3 is 18 residues long. Germline-derived CDR1 and CDR2 are SGHAT and FQNNGV. Trimming shortened V by 0 bases and J by 1 base, and 19 bases separated the two germline ends.